Below, 22 T cell receptor beta chains from the same sample are listed, as sequenced in a study of Graves' ophthalmopathy and Graves' hyperthyroidism. Beta-chain TCR CDR3 regions were amplified from RNA transcripts. The authors performed first-round RT-PCR with HTBI primers and then a second-round multiplex PCR. TCRdb independently ran MiXCR on the multiplex PCR reads; one entry per CDR3 protein. Among about 550,000 distinct CDR3 sequences listed, 39% were seen once. Sequencing was done on a sample of peripheral blood or thyroid tissue (not recorded which). The receptors come from an adult man with Graves' hyperthyroidism.

The J gene is TRBJ1-6, the V gene TRBV2; D gene ambiguous. CDR1 and CDR2 from the germline V gene are SNHLY and FYNNEI. Trimming took 8 bases from V and 4 from J, leaving 15 bases between them. The CDR3 runs to 15 residues. CDR3 nucleotide sequence: TGTGCCAGCTCACCAACAGTAGAATATAATTCACCCCTCCACTTT. This codes for CASSPTVEYNSPLHF.

A single count supports this clonotype. The chain is built from TRBV20-1 and TRBJ2-7, with a possible D match to TRBD2 (6 bases). The CDR3 contains 14 residues. CDR1 DFQATT and CDR2 SNEGSKA come from the germline V gene (reference sequence). Trimming left V 5 bases short and J 7 bases short, with 21 bases between. The CDR3 sequence: CSARSLGGYNEQYF. The CDR3 DNA reads TGCAGTGCTCGGTCCCTCGGGGGTTACAATGAGCAGTACTTC.

The V gene is TRBV7-9, the J gene TRBJ2-5; 16 bases fit TRBD2. Germline-derived CDR1 and CDR2 are SEHNR and FQNEAQ (reference sequence). V lost 6 bases, J lost 9 bases, and 1 base stayed unmatched. This CDR3 has 13 amino acids. The CDR3 spells CASRGTSGRAQYF. The DNA of the CDR3 is TGTGCCAGCAGGGGGACTAGCGGGAGGGCCCAGTACTTC.

At least ten counts were recorded for this clonotype. The chain uses TRBV12-3 or TRBV12-4 and TRBJ2-7; 9 bases are shared with TRBD1. Unmatched junction bases numbered 5, after V lost 3 bases and J lost 2 bases. The CDR3 is 15 amino acids. The CDR3 region is CASSFRGTGPYEQYF. CDR3 nucleotides: TGTGCCAGCAGTTTTCGAGGGACAGGGCCCTACGAGCAGTACTTC.

This clonotype was seen a few times. The chain combines TRBV5-8 with TRBJ2-7, with 9 bases identical to TRBD2. Per germline, CDR1 SGHTS and CDR2 YDEGEE. Unmatched junction bases numbered 6, after V lost 4 bases and J lost 1 base. The CDR3 spans 15 residues. The CDR3 nucleotides read TGTGCCAGCAGCGTTTCTAGCGGGAAATCCTACGAGCAGTACTTC. Encoded protein: CASSVSSGKSYEQYF.

A note on this clonotype: It may be a read error: a sequence one base away is much more abundant. The chain uses TRBV9 and TRBJ2-5, with 10 bases lining up with TRBD1. The CDR3 is made up of 16 amino acids. Germline-derived CDR1 and CDR2 are SGDLS and YYNGEE. Losses at the gene ends were 4 bases for V and 2 bases for J; bases not matched to a gene: 8. The CDR3 region is CASSFGDRGPQETQYF. The CDR3 DNA follows: TGTGCCAGCAGCTTCGGGGACAGGGGCCCTCAAGAGACCCAGTACTTC.

This sequence joins TRBV29-1 and TRBJ2-3; D remains unclear. Germline CDR1 is SQVTM and CDR2 is ANQGSEA. Trimming took 5 bases from V and 2 from J, leaving 14 bases between them. The CDR3 runs to 14 residues. CDR3 nucleotide sequence: TGCAGCGTTTCGGTTGGCCTATCCACAGATACGCAGTATTTT. It translates to CSVSVGLSTDTQYF.

This clonotype was counted at least ten times. The V call is TRBV4-1, the J call TRBJ2-7; TRBD2 might be the D (5 bases). The CDR3 runs 12 residues. V lost 1 base, J lost 6 bases, and 7 bases lay in between. Germline CDR1 and CDR2: MGHRA and YSYEKL. In nucleotides, the CDR3 is TGCGCCAGCAGCCAAGGGGGAGTCGAGCAGTACTTC. Translating gives CASSQGGVEQYF.

This clonotype has more than one count but fewer than ten. This may come from a read error, since a much larger clone is one base off. The chain carries TRBV7-9 and TRBJ2-7; 9 nucleotides agree with TRBD2. Per germline, CDR1 SEHNR and CDR2 FQNEAQ (reference sequence). Trimming cost V 11 bases and J 4 bases; bases outside gene matches: 18. The CDR3 runs 16 residues. In nucleotides, the CDR3 is TGTGCCGGCCTCCCGACCCGGGCTAGCGGGATTTACGAGCAGTACTTC. Protein: CAGLPTRASGIYEQYF.

There are many counts of this clonotype. The chain recombines TRBV2 with TRBJ1-1; no firm D call. Germline assignment: CDR1 SNHLY and CDR2 FYNNEI. The length of the CDR3 is 14 residues. Trimming cost V 7 bases and J 0 bases, with 12 bases left between them. CDR3 loop: CASNNGRVNTEAFF. CDR3 DNA sequence: TGTGCCAGCAATAATGGACGGGTGAACACTGAAGCTTTCTTT.

The chain carries TRBV2 and TRBJ1-1; 11 positions agree with TRBD1. V dropped 6 bases and J dropped 4; count of bases not matched to a gene: 10. The CDR3 runs 16 residues. Germline CDR1 SNHLY, CDR2 FYNNEI. CDR3 region: CASSSTGTGGITEAFF. The DNA for the CDR3 is TGTGCCAGCAGCTCGACCGGGACAGGGGGAATCACTGAAGCTTTCTTT.

This clonotype occurred once. The J gene is TRBJ2-5, the V gene TRBV29-1; 13 bases match TRBD2. The length of the CDR3 is 15 residues. CDR1 and CDR2 from the germline V gene are SQVTM and ANQGSEA. V shed 6 bases, J shed 6 bases, and the junction held 10 bases outside the gene matches. The CDR3 DNA sequence: TGCAGCGTAGGACTAGCGGGAGAGGAGCTGAAGACCCAGTACTTC. This translates into CSVGLAGEELKTQYF.

Comments on this clonotype: It is unclear where the CDR3 begins or ends on the DNA, so no DNA is shown, and the CDR3 is as TCRdb lists it. The chain couples TRBV7-2 to TRBJ2-6. Inclusive of both ends, the CDR3 amounts to 19 amino acids. CDR1 is SGHTA and CDR2 is FQGNSA in the germline V gene. The CDR3 reads CASSIYLCGVEDGANVLTF.

At least ten counts were recorded for this clonotype. The rearrangement links TRBV10-2 to TRBJ1-2; TRBD1 matches at 10 bases. The CDR3 length is 14 residues. Germline CDR1 WSHSY, CDR2 SAAADI. The ends lost 6 bases at V and 7 bases at J; junction bases unmatched: 8. CDR3 bases: TGCGCCAGCAGACCCGGGACAGGGGATGGTGGCTACACCTTC. This encodes CASRPGTGDGGYTF.

V usage is TRBV7-2 and J usage is TRBJ2-2; D perhaps matches TRBD1 (7 bases). V lost 4 bases, J lost 7 bases, and 13 bases lay in between. Germline V gene data show CDR1 as SGHTA and CDR2 as FQGNSA. This CDR3 comprises 14 residues. CDR3: CASSWPGGIGELFF. In DNA form, the CDR3 reads TGTGCCAGCAGCTGGCCAGGGGGGATCGGGGAGCTGTTTTTT.

The chain recombines TRBV2 with TRBJ1-6; perhaps TRBD1 as D (5 bases). Germline V gene data show CDR1 as SNHLY and CDR2 as FYNNEI. The CDR3 consists of 16 residues. Trimming took 3 bases from V and 7 from J, leaving 16 bases between them. The DNA for the CDR3 is TGTGCCAGCAGTGATAGGGCAGGTGGGGACAATTCACCCCTCCACTTT. Its protein product is CASSDRAGGDNSPLHF.

The J gene is TRBJ1-1, the V gene TRBV20-1, with D tentatively TRBD1 (6 bases). CDR1 and CDR2 from the germline V gene are DFQATT and SNEGSKA (reference sequence). CDR3 length: 14 amino acids. CDR3 nucleotides: TGCAGCACAGGAAAGGACAGTATGAACACTGAAGCTTTCTTT. This codes for CSTGKDSMNTEAFF.

This chain links TRBV7-9 with TRBJ1-2; 12 bases are a match to TRBD1. CDR3 length equals 14 residues. Germline V lookup: CDR1 SEHNR, CDR2 FQNEAQ (reference sequence). V trimming: 3 bases; J trimming: 8 bases; junction bases outside the gene matches: 4. The CDR3 DNA is TGTGCCAGCAGCTTCCGGGACAGGGGGCAAGGCTACACCTTC. Residues: CASSFRDRGQGYTF.

CDR3 amino acids: CASKTPDSYNEQFF. The DNA for the CDR3 is TGCGCCAGCAAAACCCCGGACAGTTACAATGAGCAGTTCTTC. This chain connects TRBV10-2 to TRBJ2-7; weak D call: TRBD1 (6 bases). The J call may be wrong; the DNA end is better matched by TRBJ2-1. Germline values: CDR1 WSHSY, CDR2 SAAADI. The CDR3 has 14 amino acids.

The chain couples TRBV7-9 to TRBJ2-3; TRBD2 agrees at 7 bases. V trimming: 1 base; J trimming: 5 bases; junction bases outside the gene matches: 3. Looked up from germline, CDR1 is SEHNR and CDR2 is FQNEAQ (reference sequence). This CDR3 comprises 14 residues. CDR3 nucleotide sequence: TGTGCCAGCAGCTTAGGAGGCGGGGGAGATACGCAGTATTTT. Protein sequence: CASSLGGGGDTQYF.

This clonotype was detected many times. As DNA, the CDR3 is TGCAGTGCTAAGGTGCGGGAAAAACTGTTTTTT. This encodes CSAKVREKLFF. The chain is built from TRBV20-1 and TRBJ1-4, with D unresolved. The V end lost 4 bases, the J end lost 8 bases, and 8 bases lay between the germline ends. Germline loops: CDR1 DFQATT, CDR2 SNEGSKA (reference sequence). The CDR3 sequence is 11 residues long.

Note on this clonotype: Just one base apart from a much larger clone, this may be a read error. The chain recombines TRBV2 with TRBJ2-2; D is perhaps TRBD1 (6 bases). V lost 6 bases to trimming and J lost 7 bases, with 18 bases between them. The V gene's germline CDR1 is SNHLY and CDR2 FYNNEI. This CDR3 is built from 15 residues. CDR3 in amino acids: CASSAERQGIGELFF. CDR3 coding DNA: TGTGCCAGCAGCGCAGAGCGGCAGGGGATCGGGGAGCTGTTTTTT.